The 9 T cell receptor beta chains presented below share a single source sample, sequenced in a study of blood T cell repertoires in COVID-19. Sequenced by immunoSEQ multiplex PCR; TCRdb stores in-frame clones only, minus some. The sample lists about 200,000 clones, roughly 82% seen once, with around 7.8% in the top ten. Specimen: peripheral blood. The receptors shown here come from a woman aged 60-70 years with COVID-19, enrolled during active disease.

This chain links TRBV11-1 with TRBJ1-1; 10 nucleotides line up with TRBD1. Germline V gene data show CDR1 as SGHAT and CDR2 as FQDESV (reference sequence). The CDR3 sequence is 15 residues long. V shed 4 bases and J 1 base; nucleotides not matched to a gene: 3. In DNA, the CDR3 is TGTGCCAGCAGCTCCGGGACAGGGGCGAACACTGAAGCTTTCTTT. Amino acid sequence: CASSSGTGANTEAFF.

This chain joins TRBV10-3 and TRBJ1-5, with a weak D call TRBD1 (6 bases). This CDR3 has 21 residues. V shed 0 bases and J shed 0 bases, with 24 bases lying between them. Germline-derived CDR1 and CDR2 are ENHRY and SYGVKD. The CDR3 protein is CAISESRATQGLPNSNQPQHF. As DNA, the CDR3 is TGTGCCATCAGTGAGTCTCGGGCAACACAGGGCCTCCCAAATAGCAATCAGCCCCAGCATTTT.

CDR3: CASSRKTLASNEKLFF. DNA of the CDR3: TGTGCCAGCTCAAGAAAAACGCTGGCTTCTAATGAAAAACTGTTTTTT. The V call is TRBV18, the J call TRBJ1-4, with D unresolved. V gave up 5 bases and J gave up 3 bases, with 16 bases separating them. The CDR3 is 16 residues long. Germline V CDR1 and CDR2: KGHSH, LQKENI.

V is TRBV13 and J is TRBJ1-2, with 7 positions matching TRBD1. This CDR3 region has 15 residues. J lost 7 bases, V lost 1 base, and 9 bases had no gene match. From germline, CDR1 is PRHDT and CDR2 FYEKMQ (reference sequence). The CDR3 DNA follows: TGTGCCAGCAGCTTAGAGCCAGGGGGAAGTGGTGGCTACACCTTC. It codes for CASSLEPGGSGGYTF.

The V gene is TRBV3-1 (or the pseudogene TRBV3-2), the J gene TRBJ2-5, with a possible D match to TRBD2 (6 bases). The germline V gene encodes CDR1 LGHDT and CDR2 YNNKEL (reference sequence). The length of the CDR3 is 13 residues. The V end lost 4 bases, the J end lost 5 bases, and 11 bases lay between the germline ends. CDR3 sequence: CASSPPSEETQYF. The CDR3 region has the DNA TGTGCCAGCAGCCCGCCTAGCGAGGAGACCCAGTACTTC.

The chain couples TRBV9 to TRBJ2-7; TRBD1 agrees at 7 bases. V shed 0 bases, J shed 2 bases, and the junction held 5 bases outside the gene matches. Germline V gene data show CDR1 as SGDLS and CDR2 as YYNGEE. The CDR3 loop spans 15 amino acids. The CDR3 nucleotides read TGTGCCAGCAGCGTAGGTATCCAGGGGGCCTACGAGCAGTACTTC. The encoded protein is CASSVGIQGAYEQYF.

The V gene is TRBV5-4, the J gene TRBJ2-2; D is perhaps TRBD1 (5 bases). The CDR3 contains 14 residues. Germline CDR1 is SGHNT and CDR2 is YYREEE (reference sequence). V gave up 2 bases and J gave up 7 bases, with 12 bases separating them. CDR3 amino acids: CASSFIQGNGELFF. The CDR3, as DNA: TGTGCCAGCAGCTTTATTCAGGGTAACGGGGAGCTGTTTTTT. The full variable domain, completed using reference TRBV5-4 and TRBJ2-2, is ETGVTQSPTHLIKTRGQQVTLRCSSQSGHNTVSWYQQALGQGPQFIFQYYREEENGRGNFPPRFSGLQFPNYSSELNVNALELDDSALYLCASSFIQGNGELFFGEGSRLTVL.

The rearrangement uses TRBV5-4 and TRBJ2-5; 11 bases agree with TRBD2. With V trimmed by 6 bases and J by 9 bases, 10 bases remained unmatched. This CDR3 region has 14 residues. From germline, CDR1 is SGHNT and CDR2 YYREEE (reference sequence). The CDR3 DNA reads as TGTGCCAGCATCCGACTAGCGGGGCGGCGGGCCCAGTACTTC. The encoded protein is CASIRLAGRRAQYF.

This chain uses TRBV27 with TRBJ1-5; a weak D match, TRBD1 (5 bases). The germline V gene has CDR1 MNHEY and CDR2 SMNVEV (reference sequence). V was shortened by 5 bases and J by 7 bases, with 15 bases between the two germline ends. The CDR3 has 14 residues. CDR3 sequence reads: CASSTQGGWQPQHF. CDR3 nucleotide sequence: TGTGCCAGCAGTACGCAGGGTGGATGGCAGCCCCAGCATTTT.